The rows below give T cell receptor beta chains drawn from one sample of a study of CXCR3-negative and CXCR3-positive naive CD8 T cells. After re-calling the 5' RACE reads, TCRdb lists one entry per CDR3 protein, DNA absent. Recorded for this sample: over 70,000 distinct CDR3 sequences. The sample consisted of naive CXCR3+ CD8+ T cells from blood. The receptors come from a human donor in good health. Some clones in this sample may be carry-over from other donors' samples. CDR3s include the opening cysteine and the closing phenylalanine or tryptophan. Fields, in order: CDR3 length, V gene, J gene, CDR3 protein.

cdr3_length: 16
v_call: TRBV12-3/TRBV12-4
j_call: TRBJ2-5
cdr3_aa: CASSEETGQYQETQYF

cdr3_length: 16
v_call: TRBV25-1
j_call: TRBJ2-7
cdr3_aa: CASSEYFQAEPYEQYF

cdr3_length: 14
v_call: TRBV6-5
j_call: TRBJ2-5
cdr3_aa: CASSYSTGDETKYF

cdr3_length: 14
v_call: TRBV28
j_call: TRBJ2-5
cdr3_aa: CASSFLGREETQYF

cdr3_length: 14
v_call: TRBV6-6
j_call: TRBJ2-2
cdr3_aa: CASSARENTGELFF

cdr3_length: 19
v_call: TRBV7-6
j_call: TRBJ2-1
cdr3_aa: CASGTGLAGVSLEYNEQFF

cdr3_length: 15
v_call: TRBV15
j_call: TRBJ2-7
cdr3_aa: CATSGDRVVLGEQYF

cdr3_length: 14
v_call: TRBV12-3/TRBV12-4
j_call: TRBJ2-2
cdr3_aa: CASSFAGGPGELFF

cdr3_length: 16
v_call: TRBV6-5
j_call: TRBJ2-3
cdr3_aa: CASKEEAGGVSDTQYF

cdr3_length: 13
v_call: TRBV6-2/TRBV6-3
j_call: TRBJ2-7
cdr3_aa: CASSYRRGYEQYF

cdr3_length: 13
v_call: TRBV23-1
j_call: TRBJ2-7
cdr3_aa: CASTSTSRRGQYF

cdr3_length: 13
v_call: TRBV6-5
j_call: TRBJ2-3
cdr3_aa: CASSYRGTDTQYF

cdr3_length: 14
v_call: TRBV28
j_call: TRBJ2-7
cdr3_aa: CASSFSGQGDEQYF

cdr3_length: 16
v_call: TRBV9
j_call: TRBJ2-2
cdr3_aa: CASSVEKGFGTGELFF

cdr3_length: 15
v_call: TRBV18
j_call: TRBJ2-7
cdr3_aa: CASSPRDRYPYEQYF

cdr3_length: 13
v_call: TRBV19
j_call: TRBJ2-5
cdr3_aa: CASSWRLKETQYF

cdr3_length: 13
v_call: TRBV6-5
j_call: TRBJ2-7
cdr3_aa: CASSYRGGYEQYF

cdr3_length: 13
v_call: TRBV5-4
j_call: TRBJ1-2
cdr3_aa: CASSLPPAYGYTF

cdr3_length: 16
v_call: TRBV5-6
j_call: TRBJ2-7
cdr3_aa: CASSFSPGGESNEQYF

cdr3_length: 15
v_call: TRBV14
j_call: TRBJ1-2
cdr3_aa: CASSQVGDLIYGYTF

cdr3_length: 15
v_call: TRBV9
j_call: TRBJ2-2
cdr3_aa: CASSGSGTITGELFF

cdr3_length: 17
v_call: TRBV7-2
j_call: TRBJ2-7
cdr3_aa: CASSTRSGQGVPYEQYF

cdr3_length: 14
v_call: TRBV6-2/TRBV6-3
j_call: TRBJ1-5
cdr3_aa: CASSYGNLDQPQHF

cdr3_length: 12
v_call: TRBV12-3/TRBV12-4
j_call: TRBJ2-3
cdr3_aa: CASRDGTDTQYF

cdr3_length: 15
v_call: TRBV5-1
j_call: TRBJ2-1
cdr3_aa: CASSLGLADYNEQFF

cdr3_length: 19
v_call: TRBV9
j_call: TRBJ2-1
cdr3_aa: CASSASLGTGGATYNEQFF

cdr3_length: 12
v_call: TRBV15
j_call: TRBJ2-1
cdr3_aa: CATSRDSNEQFF

cdr3_length: 15
v_call: TRBV5-4
j_call: TRBJ2-7
cdr3_aa: CASSPMGGSSYEQYF

cdr3_length: 13
v_call: TRBV5-1
j_call: TRBJ1-1
cdr3_aa: CASSLVMDTEAFF

cdr3_length: 13
v_call: TRBV4-2
j_call: TRBJ1-3
cdr3_aa: CASSQGGSRTIYF

cdr3_length: 16
v_call: TRBV9
j_call: TRBJ2-1
cdr3_aa: CASSVASGGAYNEQFF

cdr3_length: 16
v_call: TRBV4-2
j_call: TRBJ2-7
cdr3_aa: CASSQDLGCGSYEQYF

cdr3_length: 16
v_call: TRBV12-3/TRBV12-4
j_call: TRBJ2-1
cdr3_aa: CASSRPDRAAYNEQFF

cdr3_length: 13
v_call: TRBV28
j_call: TRBJ2-5
cdr3_aa: CASSMGLAGPQYF

cdr3_length: 14
v_call: TRBV29-1
j_call: TRBJ2-6
cdr3_aa: CSVVPHSGANVLTF

cdr3_length: 13
v_call: TRBV7-6
j_call: TRBJ2-1
cdr3_aa: CASSLDPEDEQFF

cdr3_length: 15
v_call: TRBV29-1
j_call: TRBJ2-2
cdr3_aa: CSVELYRDDTGELFF

cdr3_length: 14
v_call: TRBV28
j_call: TRBJ2-2
cdr3_aa: CASSLVWRTGELFF

cdr3_length: 16
v_call: TRBV5-1
j_call: TRBJ2-2
cdr3_aa: CASSLDLSRDTGELFF

cdr3_length: 12
v_call: TRBV7-6
j_call: TRBJ2-7
cdr3_aa: CASSQTEGRLYF

cdr3_length: 15
v_call: TRBV14
j_call: TRBJ2-1
cdr3_aa: CASSQYSGSYNEQFF

cdr3_length: 14
v_call: TRBV6-5
j_call: TRBJ2-5
cdr3_aa: CASSDRVPEETQYF

cdr3_length: 14
v_call: TRBV13
j_call: TRBJ2-7
cdr3_aa: CASSLEVGRYEQYF

cdr3_length: 16
v_call: TRBV4-1
j_call: TRBJ2-5
cdr3_aa: CASSRFAGTGEETQYF

cdr3_length: 15
v_call: TRBV6-5
j_call: TRBJ2-6
cdr3_aa: CASSHSLGRANVLTF

cdr3_length: 13
v_call: TRBV20-1
j_call: TRBJ2-1
cdr3_aa: CSAGPDPENEQFF

cdr3_length: 14
v_call: TRBV12-3/TRBV12-4
j_call: TRBJ2-7
cdr3_aa: CASSLTSGFYEQYF

cdr3_length: 11
v_call: TRBV29-1
j_call: TRBJ2-3
cdr3_aa: CSVPSLGWQYF

cdr3_length: 14
v_call: TRBV11-3
j_call: TRBJ1-1
cdr3_aa: CASSQDRRWTEAFF

cdr3_length: 18
v_call: TRBV21-1
j_call: TRBJ2-1
cdr3_aa: CASSKGALGTERYNEQFF

cdr3_length: 16
v_call: TRBV6-6
j_call: TRBJ2-7
cdr3_aa: CASSYRAATSSYEQYF

cdr3_length: 12
v_call: TRBV29-1
j_call: TRBJ2-1
cdr3_aa: CSLYIGGNEQFF

cdr3_length: 16
v_call: TRBV12-3/TRBV12-4
j_call: TRBJ2-2
cdr3_aa: CASSNTAPTNTGELFF

cdr3_length: 15
v_call: TRBV7-9
j_call: TRBJ1-1
cdr3_aa: CASSWETVMNTEAFF

cdr3_length: 15
v_call: TRBV13
j_call: TRBJ1-1
cdr3_aa: CASSLGARMNTEAFF